The 13 T cell receptor beta chains below all came from one sample that was sequenced in a study of post-analysis software for immune sequencing data. The library was made from cDNA and included unique molecular identifiers. One entry per CDR3 protein, called by TCRdb with MiXCR from the PCR reads. The repertoire holds roughly 670,000 distinct CDR3 sequences, with approximately 59% as singletons. Overall study findings and caveats: TRBV5-6, TRBV5-1 and TRBV20-1 were among several TRBV segments more frequent in patients than controls.

These TCRs are of unknown antigen specificity. The sequencing sample was made of blood. The receptors derive from a girl aged 2-15 years with multiple sclerosis.

The sample holds a few counts of this clonotype. The V gene is TRBV13, the J gene TRBJ1-6; D call uncertain. The CDR3 is 14 residues long. The V end was cut by 5 bases, the J end by 7 bases, with 12 bases between. CDR1 is PRHDT and CDR2 is FYEKMQ in the germline V gene (reference sequence). The CDR3 coding sequence is TGTGCCAGCAGCCAGCGGACGGGGAATTCACCCCTCCACTTT. It yields the protein CASSQRTGNSPLHF.

V is TRBV7-9 and J is TRBJ1-2; D may be TRBD1 (6 bases). CDR3 length: 12 residues. V dropped 3 bases and J dropped 13 bases, with 15 bases sitting between them. Germline values: CDR1 SEHNR, CDR2 FQNEAQ (reference sequence). The CDR3 nucleotides are TGTGCCAGCAGCTTCCTACAGGGACCTACCACCTTC. Its protein is CASSFLQGPTTF.

The DNA of the CDR3 is TGCAGTGCTAGAGGAGACAGGGGTGGGGAGCTGTTTTTT. Its translation is CSARGDRGGELFF. This chain joins TRBV20-1 and TRBJ2-2, with 8 bases identical to TRBD1. The CDR3 totals 13 residues. Germline V lookup: CDR1 DFQATT, CDR2 SNEGSKA (reference sequence). V trimming: 1 base; J trimming: 8 bases; junction bases outside the gene matches: 3.

The V and J genes are TRBV6-5 and TRBJ2-3, with D unresolved. The V end was cut by 4 bases, the J end by 4 bases, with 9 bases between. The CDR3 runs 13 residues. Germline CDR1 is MNHEY and CDR2 is SVGAGI. CDR3 residues: CASSFLGPDTQYF. DNA of the CDR3: TGTGCCAGCAGTTTTCTAGGTCCAGATACGCAGTATTTT.

This clonotype was detected a few times. V gene TRBV20-1 combines with J gene TRBJ2-1; D possibly corresponds to TRBD1 (5 bases). Germline V gene sequence: CDR1 DFQATT, CDR2 SNEGSKA (reference sequence). The CDR3 covers 12 residues. The V end was cut by 0 bases, the J end by 12 bases, with 12 bases between. CDR3 DNA: TGCAGTGCTAGAGAGGGGCCCCAAGGGCAGTTCTTC. Its protein product is CSAREGPQGQFF.

The chain carries TRBV4-2 and TRBJ2-1; either TRBD1 or TRBD2 may supply D (6 bases each). The CDR3 sequence is 13 residues long. Per the germline V gene, CDR1 is LGHNA and CDR2 is YNFKEQ. V lost 0 bases and J lost 9, with 9 bases in between. This chain's CDR3 is CASSQEGGSEQFF. The CDR3 bases are TGTGCCAGCAGCCAAGAAGGGGGGAGTGAGCAGTTCTTC.

The chain couples TRBV12-3 or TRBV12-4 to TRBJ1-2; 8 nucleotides agree with TRBD1. V was pared by 3 bases and J by 4 bases, with 4 bases of the junction left unmatched. CDR3 length equals 14 residues. This chain's CDR3 is CASSFSQGAYGYTF. CDR3 DNA: TGTGCCAGCAGTTTTTCCCAGGGGGCCTATGGCTACACCTTC.

This chain joins TRBV6-2 or TRBV6-3 and TRBJ2-5, with D tentatively TRBD2 (6 bases). The CDR3 extends over 15 amino acids. From germline, CDR1 is MNHEY and CDR2 SVGEGT. V was cut by 0 bases and J by 5 bases, with 13 bases left in between. The CDR3 nucleotides are TGTGCCAGCAGTTACTCCGGGACTGGTTACGAGACCCAGTACTTC. This gives the protein CASSYSGTGYETQYF.

The chain employs TRBV10-3 and TRBJ1-2, with TRBD1 as a possible D gene (5 bases). V shed 4 bases and J shed 2 bases, with 17 bases lying between them. Germline V gene sequence: CDR1 ENHRY, CDR2 SYGVKD. The CDR3 consists of 16 residues. The CDR3 DNA follows: TGTGCCATCAGTGTTTCCGAACGCGGGGACAACTATGGCTACACCTTC. Amino acid sequence: CAISVSERGDNYGYTF.

The V call is TRBV7-8, the J call TRBJ2-1; 15 nucleotides match TRBD2. This CDR3 spans 16 amino acids. CDR1 is SGHVS and CDR2 is FQNEAQ in the germline V gene. V lost 6 bases to trimming and J lost 8 bases; unmatched junction nucleotides: 8. The CDR3 nucleotides are TGTGCCAGCAGGCGTCGGACTAGCGGGAGGGCGGATGAGCAGTTCTTC. Residues: CASRRRTSGRADEQFF.

The chain combines TRBV7-6 with TRBJ1-2; no firm D call. Germline CDR1 and CDR2: SGHVS and FNYEAQ. The CDR3 runs 15 residues. With 4 bases removed from V and 6 bases from J, the gap between germline ends came to 18 bases. The CDR3 coding sequence is TGTGCCAGCAGCTGGGGTGACGGGGAATCCCATGGCTACACCTTC. This sequence encodes CASSWGDGESHGYTF. Full variable domain (outside the CDR3, taken from reference TRBV7-6 and TRBJ1-2): GAGVSQSPRYKVTKRGQDVALRCDPISGHVSLYWYRQALGQGPEFLTYFNYEAQQDKSGLPNDRFSAERPEGSISTLTIQRTEQRDSAMYRCASSWGDGESHGYTFGSGTRLTVV.

The genes are TRBV12-3 or TRBV12-4 and TRBJ2-1, with D hard to call. This CDR3 region has 12 residues. Trimming pared 3 bases from V and 10 bases from J, leaving 10 bases between. CDR3 nucleotide sequence: TGTGCCAGCAGTTTCCCCCAGGAGGAGCAGTTCTTC. It yields the protein CASSFPQEEQFF.

The chain carries TRBV4-1 and TRBJ1-2; no definite D call. The V end was cut by 1 base, the J end by 7 bases, with 13 bases between. Germline V gene sequence: CDR1 MGHRA, CDR2 YSYEKL. CDR3 size: 14 residues. The CDR3 DNA reads TGCGCCAGCAGCCAAGCCGCGGTAGGAAGTGGCTACACCTTC. Protein: CASSQAAVGSGYTF.